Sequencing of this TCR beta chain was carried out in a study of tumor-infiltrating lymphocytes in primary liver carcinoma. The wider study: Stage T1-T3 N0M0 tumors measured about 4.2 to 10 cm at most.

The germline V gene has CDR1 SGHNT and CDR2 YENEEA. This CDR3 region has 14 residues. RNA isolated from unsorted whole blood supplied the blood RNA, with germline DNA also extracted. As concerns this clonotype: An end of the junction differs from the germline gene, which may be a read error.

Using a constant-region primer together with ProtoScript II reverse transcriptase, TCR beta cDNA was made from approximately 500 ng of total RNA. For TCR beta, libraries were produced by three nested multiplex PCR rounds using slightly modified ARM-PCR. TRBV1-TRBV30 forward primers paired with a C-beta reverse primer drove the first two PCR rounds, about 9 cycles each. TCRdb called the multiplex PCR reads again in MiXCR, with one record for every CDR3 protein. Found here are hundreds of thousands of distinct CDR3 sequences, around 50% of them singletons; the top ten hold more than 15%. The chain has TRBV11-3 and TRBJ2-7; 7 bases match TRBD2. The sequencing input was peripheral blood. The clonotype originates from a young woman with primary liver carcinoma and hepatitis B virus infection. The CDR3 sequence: CTSSVRDYSHEQYF. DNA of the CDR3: TGTACCAGCAGCGTAAGGGACTACTCCCACGAGCAGTACTTC.